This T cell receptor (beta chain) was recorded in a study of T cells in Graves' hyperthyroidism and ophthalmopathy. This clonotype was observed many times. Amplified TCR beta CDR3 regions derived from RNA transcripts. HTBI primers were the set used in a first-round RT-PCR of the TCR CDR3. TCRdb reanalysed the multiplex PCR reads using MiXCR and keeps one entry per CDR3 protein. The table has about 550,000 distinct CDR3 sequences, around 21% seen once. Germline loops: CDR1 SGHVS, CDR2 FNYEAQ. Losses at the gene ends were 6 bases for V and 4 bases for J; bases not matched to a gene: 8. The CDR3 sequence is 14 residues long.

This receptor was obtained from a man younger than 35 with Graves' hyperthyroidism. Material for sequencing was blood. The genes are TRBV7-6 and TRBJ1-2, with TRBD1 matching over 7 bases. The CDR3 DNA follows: TGTGCCAGCAGTCTCCAACAGGGGAGCTATGGCTACACCTTC. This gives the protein CASSLQQGSYGYTF.